One sample yielded the 8 T cell receptor beta chains listed below, sequenced in a study of blood T cell repertoires in COVID-19. Using immunoSEQ multiplex PCR, the repertoire was profiled, and TCRdb retains in-frame clones only, with some absent. This sample has roughly 81,000 clones, with roughly four fifths found just once. Sequencing was done on a sample of peripheral blood. Every receptor here comes from a man in his 60s with acute or convalescent COVID-19.

This clone was found once. The chain uses TRBV2 and TRBJ2-3, with TRBD2 matching over 11 bases. The CDR3 covers 15 residues. V gave up 4 bases and J gave up 2 bases; unmatched junction bases: 2. CDR1 and CDR2 from the germline V gene are SNHLY and FYNNEI. The CDR3 bases are TGTGCCAGCAGTGGGGGACTAGCGGACACAGATACGCAGTATTTT. The encoded protein is CASSGGLADTDTQYF.

This clone was recorded only once. The chain links TRBV6-1 to TRBJ2-2; D not certain. The CDR3 extends over 13 amino acids. Trimming took off 1 base at V and 5 bases at J, with 5 bases between the two ends. In germline, CDR1 is MNHNS, CDR2 SASEGT. CDR3 sequence reads: CASSEGQTGELFF. The CDR3 DNA is TGTGCCAGCAGTGAAGGTCAGACCGGGGAGCTGTTTTTT.

This clone occurred once. The chain couples TRBV5-1 to TRBJ1-1, with TRBD1 matching over 9 bases. Per the germline V gene, CDR1 is SGHRS and CDR2 is YFSETQ. Losses at the gene ends were 4 bases for V and 5 bases for J; bases not matched to a gene: 6. The CDR3 consists of 14 residues. The CDR3 DNA reads as TGCGCCAGCAGCACACAGGGGGCTGTAACTGAAGCTTTCTTT. This codes for CASSTQGAVTEAFF.

The genes are TRBV9 and TRBJ1-5; 10 nucleotides match TRBD1. The trim removed 3 bases at V and 2 bases at J, leaving 11 bases unmatched. The CDR3 has 18 amino acids. Germline V gene lookup returns CDR1 SGDLS and CDR2 YYNGEE. The CDR3: CASSGGTGAIFGNQPQHF. CDR3 coding DNA: TGTGCCAGCAGCGGGGGGACAGGGGCCATTTTCGGCAATCAGCCCCAGCATTTT.

The chain couples TRBV5-1 to TRBJ2-1; the match to TRBD2 covers 7 bases. After removal of 2 bases from V and 0 bases from J, the junction contained 5 bases not matched to a gene. Per the germline V gene, CDR1 is SGHRS and CDR2 is YFSETQ. CDR3 length: 16 amino acids. In DNA form, the CDR3 reads TGCGCCAGCAGCTTTAGTGGCGGGAGCTCCTACAATGAGCAGTTCTTC. Translated: CASSFSGGSSYNEQFF. Drawing the rest from reference TRBV5-1 and TRBJ2-1, the complete variable domain is KAGVTQTPRYLIKTRGQQVTLSCSPISGHRSVSWYQQTPGQGLQFLFEYFSETQRNKGNFPGRFSGRQFSNSRSEMNVSTLELGDSALYLCASSFSGGSSYNEQFFGPGTRLTVL.

The rearrangement links TRBV10-3 to TRBJ2-7; 15 positions agree with TRBD2. CDR1 ENHRY and CDR2 SYGVKD come from the germline V gene. V lost 0 bases to trimming and J lost 4 bases; unmatched junction nucleotides: 1. This CDR3 spans 16 amino acids. The CDR3 region has the DNA TGTGCCATCAGTGAGTCCGGACTAGCGGGGGGGTACGAGCAGTACTTC. Amino acid sequence: CAISESGLAGGYEQYF.

The chain employs TRBV12-3 or TRBV12-4 and TRBJ2-1, with D possibly matching TRBD1 (5 bases). The CDR3 extends over 13 amino acids. Deletions cut 3 bases from V and 7 bases from J, with 10 bases between. This chain's CDR3 is CASSFGRTNEQFF. CDR3 nucleotides: TGTGCCAGCAGTTTTGGGCGGACAAATGAGCAGTTCTTC.

This clone occurred a few times. The rearrangement joins TRBV7-9 to TRBJ1-4, with D maybe TRBD1 (5 bases). The CDR3 runs to 17 residues. From germline, CDR1 is SEHNR and CDR2 FQNEAQ (reference sequence). The V gene lost 3 bases and the J gene lost 2 bases, with 16 bases spanning the gap. CDR3 amino acids: CASSFSSAGTTNEKLFF. The CDR3 bases are TGTGCCAGCAGCTTTTCCTCGGCGGGGACGACTAATGAAAAACTGTTTTTT.